The rows below give T cell receptor beta chains drawn from one sample of a study of T cells expressing NK-cell markers. One entry per CDR3 protein, without DNA, is what TCRdb gives after re-calling the 5' RACE reads. The sample totals around 550,000 distinct CDR3 sequences. The material sequenced was blood T cells: a sorted CD56 or NKG2C T cell subset, CD4+ or CD8+ T cells, or bulk PBMC T cells (not recorded which). The receptors were gathered from a man aged 18 to 29 in good health. Each CDR3 is given with its conserved first and last residue. Fields, in order: J gene, V gene, CDR3 protein.

j_gene: TRBJ2-5; v_gene: TRBV14; CDR3aa: CASSQALYQETQYF
j_gene: TRBJ2-2; v_gene: TRBV7-2; CDR3aa: CASSLVGGGPSGELFF
j_gene: TRBJ1-2; v_gene: TRBV9; CDR3aa: CASSHRDRGRMSYGYTF
j_gene: TRBJ2-5; v_gene: TRBV6-5; CDR3aa: CASSYSTTSRTQETQYF
j_gene: TRBJ2-7; v_gene: TRBV5-6; CDR3aa: CASRPSGTPSYEQYF
j_gene: TRBJ2-7; v_gene: TRBV11-1; CDR3aa: CASSLKGGATFGGNEQYF
j_gene: TRBJ2-5; v_gene: TRBV28; CDR3aa: CASSGIGQGEETQYF
j_gene: TRBJ2-2; v_gene: TRBV3-1; CDR3aa: CASSQGLATVAGELFF
j_gene: TRBJ2-1; v_gene: TRBV29-1; CDR3aa: CSVGQGTYNEQFF
j_gene: TRBJ2-7; v_gene: TRBV20-1; CDR3aa: CSVKLPRSSEQYF
j_gene: TRBJ2-5; v_gene: TRBV20-1; CDR3aa: CSVQTGAQETQYF
j_gene: TRBJ2-1; v_gene: TRBV12-3/TRBV12-4; CDR3aa: CASSLEMVGTANNEQFF
j_gene: TRBJ2-1; v_gene: TRBV7-2; CDR3aa: CASSLAPLGSSYNEQFF
j_gene: TRBJ2-1; v_gene: TRBV12-3/TRBV12-4; CDR3aa: CASSRGLRGYNEQFF
j_gene: TRBJ1-5; v_gene: TRBV7-9; CDR3aa: CASSSWTTGHNQPQHF
j_gene: TRBJ2-5; v_gene: TRBV20-1; CDR3aa: CSAPKGGQETQYF
j_gene: TRBJ2-5; v_gene: TRBV12-3/TRBV12-4; CDR3aa: CASSLPSGRKETQYF
j_gene: TRBJ1-1; v_gene: TRBV13; CDR3aa: CASSHISRDYTEAFF
j_gene: TRBJ2-1; v_gene: TRBV12-3/TRBV12-4; CDR3aa: CASRHRGGYEQFF
j_gene: TRBJ1-2; v_gene: TRBV4-1; CDR3aa: CASSQDGDRDNNYGYTF
j_gene: TRBJ2-2; v_gene: TRBV29-1; CDR3aa: CSVNHVDGGELFF
j_gene: TRBJ2-1; v_gene: TRBV5-6; CDR3aa: CASSFGLDSAEQFF
j_gene: TRBJ2-1; v_gene: TRBV20-1; CDR3aa: CSAQGLAWNEQFF
j_gene: TRBJ2-2; v_gene: TRBV7-8; CDR3aa: CASTVRDLGTGELFF
j_gene: TRBJ1-5; v_gene: TRBV29-1; CDR3aa: CSVILTGTGNQPQHF
j_gene: TRBJ2-1; v_gene: TRBV19; CDR3aa: CASSMVAGGDTSLPYNEQFF
j_gene: TRBJ1-1; v_gene: TRBV7-9; CDR3aa: CASSLERMNTEAFF